This T cell receptor (beta chain) is drawn from a study of T cells in Graves' hyperthyroidism and ophthalmopathy. Amplification of TCR beta CDR3 regions used RNA as the template. HTBI primers drove first-round RT-PCR of the TCR CDR3. TCRdb called the multiplex PCR reads again in MiXCR, with one record for every CDR3 protein. Here the sample spans roughly 500,000 distinct CDR3 sequences, under 60% being singletons. The germline V gene encodes CDR1 WSHSY and CDR2 SAAADI. The length of the CDR3 is 13 residues. Trimming shortened V by 10 bases and J by 2 bases, and 9 bases separated the two germline ends. Uncontrolled infection, other autoimmune disease, pregnancy and lactation each barred patients from inclusion.

The TCR originated in an adult woman with Graves' disease, either hyperthyroidism or ophthalmopathy (not recorded which). The chain uses TRBV10-2 and TRBJ2-6; perhaps TRBD2 as D (5 bases). Sequencing input: peripheral blood or thyroid tissue (not recorded which). CDR3 sequence reads: CATREPGANVLTF. The CDR3 region has the DNA TGCGCCACACGGGAACCTGGGGCCAACGTCCTGACTTTC.